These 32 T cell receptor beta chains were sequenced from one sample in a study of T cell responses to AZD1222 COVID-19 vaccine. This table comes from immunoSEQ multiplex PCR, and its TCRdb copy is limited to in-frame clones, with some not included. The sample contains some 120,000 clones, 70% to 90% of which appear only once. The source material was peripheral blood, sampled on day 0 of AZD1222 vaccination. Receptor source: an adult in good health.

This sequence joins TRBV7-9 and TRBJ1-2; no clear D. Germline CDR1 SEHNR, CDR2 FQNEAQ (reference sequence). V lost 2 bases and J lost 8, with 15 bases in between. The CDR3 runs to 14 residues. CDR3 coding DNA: TGTGCCAGCAGCTTATTGGCAGGACCGGACGGCTACACCTTC. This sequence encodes CASSLLAGPDGYTF.

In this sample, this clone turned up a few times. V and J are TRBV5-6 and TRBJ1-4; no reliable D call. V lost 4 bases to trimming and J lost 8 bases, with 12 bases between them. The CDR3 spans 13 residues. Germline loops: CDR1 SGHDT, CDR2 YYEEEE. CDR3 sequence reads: CASSLEQVEKLFF. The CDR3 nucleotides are TGTGCCAGCAGCCTCGAGCAAGTAGAAAAACTGTTTTTT. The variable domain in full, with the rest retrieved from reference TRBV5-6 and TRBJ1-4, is DAGVTQSPTHLIKTRGQQVTLRCSPKSGHDTVSWYQQALGQGPQFIFQYYEEEERQRGNFPDRFSGHQFPNYSSELNVNALLLGDSALYLCASSLEQVEKLFFGSGTQLSVL.

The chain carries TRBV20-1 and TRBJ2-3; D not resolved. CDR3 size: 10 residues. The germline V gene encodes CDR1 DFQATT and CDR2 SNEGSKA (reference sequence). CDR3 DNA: TGCAGGGCCGTTGGCAATACGCAGTATTTT. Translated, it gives CRAVGNTQYF.

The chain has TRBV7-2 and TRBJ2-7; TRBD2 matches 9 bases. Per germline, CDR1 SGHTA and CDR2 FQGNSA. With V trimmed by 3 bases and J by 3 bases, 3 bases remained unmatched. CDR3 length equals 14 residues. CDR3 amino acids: CASSFLTSGYEQYF. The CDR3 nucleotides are TGTGCCAGCAGCTTTCTGACTAGCGGCTACGAGCAGTACTTC.

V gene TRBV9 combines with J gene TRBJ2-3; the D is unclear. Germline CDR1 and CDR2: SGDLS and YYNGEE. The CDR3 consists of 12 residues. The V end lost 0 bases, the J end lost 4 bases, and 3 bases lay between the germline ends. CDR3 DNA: TGTGCCAGCAGCGTAGATTCAGATACGCAGTATTTT. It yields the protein CASSVDSDTQYF.

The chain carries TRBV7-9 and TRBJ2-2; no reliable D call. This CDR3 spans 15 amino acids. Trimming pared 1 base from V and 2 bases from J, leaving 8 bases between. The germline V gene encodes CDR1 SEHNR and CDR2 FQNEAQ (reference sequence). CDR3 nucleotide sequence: TGTGCCAGCAGCTTAGGCGGCGAAAACACCGGGGAGCTGTTTTTT. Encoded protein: CASSLGGENTGELFF.

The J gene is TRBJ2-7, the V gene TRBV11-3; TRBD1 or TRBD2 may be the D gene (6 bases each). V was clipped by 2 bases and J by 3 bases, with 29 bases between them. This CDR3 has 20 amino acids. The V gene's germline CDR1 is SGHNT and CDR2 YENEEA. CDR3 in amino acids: CASSLPGGRWPGMGVYEQYF. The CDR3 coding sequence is TGTGCCAGCAGCTTACCTGGGGGGCGGTGGCCGGGAATGGGCGTCTACGAGCAGTACTTC.

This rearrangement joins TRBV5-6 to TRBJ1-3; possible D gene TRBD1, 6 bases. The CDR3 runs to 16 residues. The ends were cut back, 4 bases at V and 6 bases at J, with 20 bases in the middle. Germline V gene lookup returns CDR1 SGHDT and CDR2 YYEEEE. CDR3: CASSGGVGAKLNTIYF. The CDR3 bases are TGTGCCAGCAGCGGGGGCGTTGGGGCTAAATTAAACACCATATATTTT.

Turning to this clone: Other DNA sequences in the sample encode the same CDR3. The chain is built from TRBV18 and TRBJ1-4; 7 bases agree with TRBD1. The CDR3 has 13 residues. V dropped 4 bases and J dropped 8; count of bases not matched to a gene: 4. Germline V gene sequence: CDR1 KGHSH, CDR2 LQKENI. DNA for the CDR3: TGTGCCAGCTCACAGGGGGCAGGAGAAAAACTGTTTTTT. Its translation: CASSQGAGEKLFF.

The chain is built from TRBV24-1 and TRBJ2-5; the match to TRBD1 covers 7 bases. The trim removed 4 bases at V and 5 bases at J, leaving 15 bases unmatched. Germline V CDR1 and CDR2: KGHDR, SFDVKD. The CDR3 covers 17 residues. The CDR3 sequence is CATSDRQGSFWGETQYF. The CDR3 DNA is TGTGCCACCAGTGACCGACAGGGTAGCTTTTGGGGGGAGACCCAGTACTTC.

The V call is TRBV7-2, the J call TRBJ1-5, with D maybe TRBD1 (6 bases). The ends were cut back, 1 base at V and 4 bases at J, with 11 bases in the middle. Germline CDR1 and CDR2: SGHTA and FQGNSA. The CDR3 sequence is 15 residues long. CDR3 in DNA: TGTGCCAGCAGCTTAGTTTGGGGGCTGAATCAGCCCCAGCATTTT. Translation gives CASSLVWGLNQPQHF.

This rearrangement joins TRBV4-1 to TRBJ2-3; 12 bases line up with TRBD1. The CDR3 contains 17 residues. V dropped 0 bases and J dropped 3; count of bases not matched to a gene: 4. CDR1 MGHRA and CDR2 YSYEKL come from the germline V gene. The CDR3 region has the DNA TGCGCCAGCAGCCAAGATTGGGACAGGGGGCGGACAGATACGCAGTATTTT. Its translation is CASSQDWDRGRTDTQYF.

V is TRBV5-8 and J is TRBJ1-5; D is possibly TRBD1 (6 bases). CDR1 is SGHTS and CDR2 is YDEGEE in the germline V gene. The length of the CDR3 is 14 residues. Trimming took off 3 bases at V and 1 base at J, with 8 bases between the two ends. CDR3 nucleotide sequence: TGTGCCAGCAGCTGGACAGTAAGCAATCAGCCCCAGCATTTT. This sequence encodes CASSWTVSNQPQHF. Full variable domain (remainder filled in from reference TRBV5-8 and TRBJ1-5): EAGVTQSPTHLIKTRGQQATLRCSPISGHTSVYWYQQALGLGLQFLLWYDEGEERNRGNFPPRFSGRQFPNYSSELNVNALELEDSALYLCASSWTVSNQPQHFGDGTRLSIL.

The CDR3 region is CASTQMGKGQGNTEAFF. The CDR3 nucleotides read TGTGCCAGCACTCAAATGGGGAAGGGACAGGGTAACACTGAAGCTTTCTTT. The chain has TRBV21-1 and TRBJ1-1; the listed D gene, TRBD1, was not tested against the DNA. TRBV21-1 counts as a pseudogene. The CDR3 length is 17 residues.

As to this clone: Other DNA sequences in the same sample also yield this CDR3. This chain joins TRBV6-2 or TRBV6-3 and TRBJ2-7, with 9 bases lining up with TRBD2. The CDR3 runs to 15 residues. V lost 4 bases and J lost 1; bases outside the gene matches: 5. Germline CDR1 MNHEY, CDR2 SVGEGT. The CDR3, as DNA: TGTGCCAGCAGTTCAGCGGGAGGAGGGTCCTACGAGCAGTACTTC. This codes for CASSSAGGGSYEQYF.

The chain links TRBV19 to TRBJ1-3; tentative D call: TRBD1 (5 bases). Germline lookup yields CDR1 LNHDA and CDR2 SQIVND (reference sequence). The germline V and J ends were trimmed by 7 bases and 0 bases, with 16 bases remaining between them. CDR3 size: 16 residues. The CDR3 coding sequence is TGTGCCAGTACGTGGGGAGGAGACAGCTCTGGAAACACCATATATTTT. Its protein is CASTWGGDSSGNTIYF.

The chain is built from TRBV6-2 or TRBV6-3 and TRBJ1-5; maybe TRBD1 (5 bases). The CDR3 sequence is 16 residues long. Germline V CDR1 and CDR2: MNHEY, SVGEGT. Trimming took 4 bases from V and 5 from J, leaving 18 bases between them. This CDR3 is CASSLGGALGHQPQHF. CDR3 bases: TGTGCCAGCAGTTTGGGCGGGGCTTTAGGGCATCAGCCCCAGCATTTT.

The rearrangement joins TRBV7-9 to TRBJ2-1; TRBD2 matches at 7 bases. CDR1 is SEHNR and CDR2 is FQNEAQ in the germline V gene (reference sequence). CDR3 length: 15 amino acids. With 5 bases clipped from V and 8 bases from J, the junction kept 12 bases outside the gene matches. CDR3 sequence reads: CASSPPSGLLDEQFF. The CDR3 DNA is TGTGCCAGCAGCCCCCCGTCGGGACTACTCGATGAGCAGTTCTTC.

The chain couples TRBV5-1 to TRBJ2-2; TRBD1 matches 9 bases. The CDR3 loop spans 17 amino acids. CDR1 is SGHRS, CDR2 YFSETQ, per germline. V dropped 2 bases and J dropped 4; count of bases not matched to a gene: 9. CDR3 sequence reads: CASSFTGGRRSTGELFF. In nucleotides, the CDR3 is TGCGCCAGCAGCTTTACAGGGGGCCGGAGGAGCACCGGGGAGCTGTTTTTT.

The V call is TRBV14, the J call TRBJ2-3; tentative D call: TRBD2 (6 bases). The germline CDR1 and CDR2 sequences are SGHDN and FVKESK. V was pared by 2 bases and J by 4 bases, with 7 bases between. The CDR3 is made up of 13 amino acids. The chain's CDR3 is CASSQRRADTQYF. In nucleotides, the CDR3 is TGTGCCAGCAGCCAAAGGAGGGCAGATACGCAGTATTTT.

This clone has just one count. The CDR3: CASSRVTGAGNTIYF. The CDR3 DNA follows: TGTGCCAGCAGCCGAGTAACCGGAGCTGGAAACACCATATATTTT. V usage is TRBV5-4 and J usage is TRBJ1-3; D remains unclear. This CDR3 has 15 amino acids. CDR1 is SGHNT and CDR2 is YYREEE in the germline V gene (reference sequence). V lost 4 bases and J 2 bases, leaving 13 bases between the germline ends. The whole variable domain, remainder taken from reference TRBV5-4 and TRBJ1-3, is ETGVTQSPTHLIKTRGQQVTLRCSSQSGHNTVSWYQQALGQGPQFIFQYYREEENGRGNFPPRFSGLQFPNYSSELNVNALELDDSALYLCASSRVTGAGNTIYFGEGSWLTVV.

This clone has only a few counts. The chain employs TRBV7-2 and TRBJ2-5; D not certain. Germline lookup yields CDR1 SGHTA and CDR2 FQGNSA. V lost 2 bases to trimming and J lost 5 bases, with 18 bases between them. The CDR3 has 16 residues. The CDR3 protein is CASSLSHLGVGETQYF. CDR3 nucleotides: TGTGCCAGCAGCTTATCCCACTTAGGAGTGGGGGAGACCCAGTACTTC.

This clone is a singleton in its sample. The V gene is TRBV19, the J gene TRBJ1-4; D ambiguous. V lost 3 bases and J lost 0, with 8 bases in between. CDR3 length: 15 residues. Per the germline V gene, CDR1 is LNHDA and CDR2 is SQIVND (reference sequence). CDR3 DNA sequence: TGTGCCAGTAGTATTCACCAGGCAACTAATGAAAAACTGTTTTTT. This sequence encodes CASSIHQATNEKLFF.

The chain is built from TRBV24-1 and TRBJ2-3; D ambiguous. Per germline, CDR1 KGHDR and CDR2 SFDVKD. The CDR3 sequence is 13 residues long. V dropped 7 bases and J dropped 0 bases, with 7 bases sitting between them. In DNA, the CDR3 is TGTGCCACCAGAGCTACTAGCACAGATACGCAGTATTTT. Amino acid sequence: CATRATSTDTQYF.

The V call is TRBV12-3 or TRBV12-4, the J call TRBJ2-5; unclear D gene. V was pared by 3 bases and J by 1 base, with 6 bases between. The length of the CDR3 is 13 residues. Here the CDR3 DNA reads TGTGCCAGCAGTTTGTACAGCCAAGAGACCCAGTACTTC. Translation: CASSLYSQETQYF.

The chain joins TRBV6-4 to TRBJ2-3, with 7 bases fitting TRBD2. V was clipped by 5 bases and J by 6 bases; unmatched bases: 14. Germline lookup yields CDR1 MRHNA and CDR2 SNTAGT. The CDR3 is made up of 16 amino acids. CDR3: CASSRSPGGGVDTQYF. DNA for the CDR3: TGTGCCAGCAGTCGGAGTCCTGGCGGGGGTGTTGATACGCAGTATTTT.

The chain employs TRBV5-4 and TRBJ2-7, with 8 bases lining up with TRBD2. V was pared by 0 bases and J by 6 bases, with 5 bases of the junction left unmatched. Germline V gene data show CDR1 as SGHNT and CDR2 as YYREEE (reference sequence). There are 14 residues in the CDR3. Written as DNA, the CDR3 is TGTGCCAGCAGCTTGGGACTAGCGCCCTTCGAGCAGTACTTC. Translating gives CASSLGLAPFEQYF.

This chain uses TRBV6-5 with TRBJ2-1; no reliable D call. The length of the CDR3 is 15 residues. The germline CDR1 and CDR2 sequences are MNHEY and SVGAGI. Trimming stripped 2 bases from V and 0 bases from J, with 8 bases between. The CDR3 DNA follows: TGTGCCAGCAGTTACCGCGGTAGCTCCTACAATGAGCAGTTCTTC. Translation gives CASSYRGSSYNEQFF.

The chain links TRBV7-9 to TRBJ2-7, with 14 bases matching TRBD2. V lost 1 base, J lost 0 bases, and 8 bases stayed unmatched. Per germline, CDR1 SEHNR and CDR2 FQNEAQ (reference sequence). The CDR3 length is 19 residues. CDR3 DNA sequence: TGTGCCAGCAGCTTAGGCGCCTGGACTAGCGGGAGGAACTCCTACGAGCAGTACTTC. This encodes CASSLGAWTSGRNSYEQYF.

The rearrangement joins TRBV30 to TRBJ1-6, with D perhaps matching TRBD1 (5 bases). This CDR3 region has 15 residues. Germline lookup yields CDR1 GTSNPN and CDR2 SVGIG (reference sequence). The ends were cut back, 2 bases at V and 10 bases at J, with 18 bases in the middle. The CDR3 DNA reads TGTGCCTGGAGTCCCGCGGGGGGAGGGAGCTCACCCCTCCACTTT. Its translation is CAWSPAGGGSSPLHF.

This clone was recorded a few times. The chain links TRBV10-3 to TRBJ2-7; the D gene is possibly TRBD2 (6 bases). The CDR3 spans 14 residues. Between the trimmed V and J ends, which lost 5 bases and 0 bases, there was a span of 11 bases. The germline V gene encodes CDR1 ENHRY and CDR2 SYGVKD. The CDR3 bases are TGTGCCATCAGTACCCGGGACTCCTCCTACGAGCAGTACTTC. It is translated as CAISTRDSSYEQYF.

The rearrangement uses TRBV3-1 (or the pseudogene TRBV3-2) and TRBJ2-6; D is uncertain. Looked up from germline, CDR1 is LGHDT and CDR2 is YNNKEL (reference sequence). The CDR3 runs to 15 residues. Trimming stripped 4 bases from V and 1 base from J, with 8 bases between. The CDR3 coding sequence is TGTGCCAGCAGCCTCAGACTTTCTGGGGCCAACGTCCTGACTTTC. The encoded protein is CASSLRLSGANVLTF.